The T cell receptor (beta chain) under discussion was sequenced for a study of cytomegalovirus exposure and HLA in healthy donors. Vbeta (60) and Jbeta (13) primers were used in the PCR. Assay: immunoSEQ multiplex PCR; the TCRdb copy retains only in-frame clones and omits some. This table has roughly 150,000 clones, more than 80% appearing once. Regarding donors, all were healthy bone marrow donors. This CDR3 is 14 amino acids long. Trimming cost V 2 bases and J 5 bases, with 13 bases left between them. The germline CDR1 and CDR2 sequences are MNHEY and SVGAGI. Points from the study as a whole: The number of N-insertions in an Asian-associated ancestry cluster was reportedly below the roughly 660-donor mean in a later analysis. Excluded: some indistinguishable V segments such as TRBV6-2 and TRBV6-3. As was reported, the HLA-A and HLA-B alleles of most subjects were accurately predicted from TCR beta sequences.

As to this clone: Its antigen remains unidentified.

The sample comprised PBMCs. The gene calls are TRBV6-5 and TRBJ2-7; a weak D match, TRBD1 (6 bases). The source of this sequence is a woman aged 40 to 50 in good health and CMV-seropositive. CDR3 coding DNA: TGTGCCAGCAGTTACACTACAGGGAACCACGAGCAGTACTTC. As protein: CASSYTTGNHEQYF.